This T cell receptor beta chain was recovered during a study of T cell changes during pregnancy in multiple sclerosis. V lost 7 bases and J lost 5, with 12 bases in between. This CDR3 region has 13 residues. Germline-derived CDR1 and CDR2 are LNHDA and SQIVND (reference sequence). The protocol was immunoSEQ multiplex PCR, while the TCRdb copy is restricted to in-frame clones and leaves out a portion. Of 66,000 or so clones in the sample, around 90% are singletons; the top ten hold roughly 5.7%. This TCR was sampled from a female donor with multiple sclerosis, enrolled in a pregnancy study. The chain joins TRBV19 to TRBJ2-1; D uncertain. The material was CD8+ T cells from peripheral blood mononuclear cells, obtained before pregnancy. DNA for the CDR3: TGTGCCAGTACTGACTCGGTTAACAATGAGCAGTTCTTC. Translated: CASTDSVNNEQFF.